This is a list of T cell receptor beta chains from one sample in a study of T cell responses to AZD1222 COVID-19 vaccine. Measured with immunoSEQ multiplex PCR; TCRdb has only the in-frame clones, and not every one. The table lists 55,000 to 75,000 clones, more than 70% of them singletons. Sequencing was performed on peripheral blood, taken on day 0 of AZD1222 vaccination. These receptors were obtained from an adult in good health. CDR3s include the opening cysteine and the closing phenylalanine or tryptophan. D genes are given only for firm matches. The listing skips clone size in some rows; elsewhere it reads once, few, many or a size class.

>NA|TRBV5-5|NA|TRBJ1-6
CASSADLWGNNSPLHF
TGTGCCAGCAGCGCTGATCTGTGGGGCAATAATTCACCCCTCCACTTT
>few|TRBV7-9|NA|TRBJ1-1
CASSLGMGERVTEAFF
TGTGCCAGCAGCTTAGGAATGGGGGAGCGGGTCACTGAAGCTTTCTTT
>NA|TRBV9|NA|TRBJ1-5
CASSVGPGGTQPQHF
TGTGCCAGCAGCGTAGGGCCGGGAGGCACTCAGCCCCAGCATTTT
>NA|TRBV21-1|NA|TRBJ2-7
CASSKGDSGRKRYYEQYF
TGTGCCAGCAGCAAAGGCGATAGCGGGAGAAAGCGTTACTACGAGCAGTACTTC
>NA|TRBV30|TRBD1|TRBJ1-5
CAWSPGTGNNQPQHF
TGTGCCTGGAGTCCCGGGACAGGGAACAATCAGCCCCAGCATTTT
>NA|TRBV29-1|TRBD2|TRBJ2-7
CSVEDRGLAGGNYEQYF
TGCAGCGTTGAAGATCGGGGACTAGCGGGAGGTAACTACGAGCAGTACTTC
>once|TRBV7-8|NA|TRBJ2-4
CASSSWRLAKNIQYF
TGTGCCAGCAGCTCGTGGAGATTAGCCAAAAACATTCAGTACTTC
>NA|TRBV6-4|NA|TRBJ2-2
CASSDSREQGAGELFF
TGTGCCAGCAGTGACTCGAGAGAACAGGGTGCCGGGGAGCTGTTTTTT
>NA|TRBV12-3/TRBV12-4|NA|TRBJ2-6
CASSSRANVLTF
TGTGCCAGCAGTTCACGAGCCAACGTCCTGACTTTC
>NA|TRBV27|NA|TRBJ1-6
CASSLRQGPGSPLHF
TGTGCCAGCAGTTTACGGCAGGGACCAGGTTCACCCCTCCACTTT
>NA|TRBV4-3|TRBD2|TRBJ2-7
CASSQDLPRDYYSYEQYF
TGCGCCAGCAGCCAAGATCTACCGCGGGACTATTATTCCTACGAGCAGTACTTC
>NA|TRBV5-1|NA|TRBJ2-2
CASSLMTSGELFF
TGCGCCAGCAGCTTAATGACGTCCGGGGAGCTGTTTTTT
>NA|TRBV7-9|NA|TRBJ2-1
CASSPWGTYNEQFF
TGTGCCAGCAGCCCTTGGGGTACCTACAATGAGCAGTTCTTC
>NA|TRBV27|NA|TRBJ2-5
CASKASQETQYF
TGTGCCAGCAAAGCGAGCCAAGAGACCCAGTACTTC
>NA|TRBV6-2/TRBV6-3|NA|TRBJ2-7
CASSFFVSYEQYF
TGTGCCAGCAGTTTCTTCGTCTCCTACGAGCAGTACTTC
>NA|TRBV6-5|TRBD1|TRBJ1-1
CASSLGTGGTEAFF
TGTGCCAGCAGTCTAGGGACAGGGGGTACTGAAGCTTTCTTT
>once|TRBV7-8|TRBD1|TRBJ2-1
CASRTRQGYNEQFF
TGTGCCAGCAGGACCAGACAGGGTTACAATGAGCAGTTCTTC
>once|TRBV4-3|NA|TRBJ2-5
CASSQDFSTEQETQYF
TGCGCCAGCAGCCAAGATTTCTCCACAGAGCAAGAGACCCAGTACTTC
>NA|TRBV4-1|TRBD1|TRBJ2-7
CASSQGQGSYEQYF
TGCGCCAGCAGCCAAGGACAGGGATCCTACGAGCAGTACTTC
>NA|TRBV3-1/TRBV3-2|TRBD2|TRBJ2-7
CASSQGPAGRYEQYF
TGTGCCAGCAGCCAAGGACCAGCGGGACGGTACGAGCAGTACTTC
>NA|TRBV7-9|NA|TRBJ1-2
CASSFGGSPTNYGYTF
TGTGCCAGCAGCTTCGGTGGGAGTCCAACTAACTATGGCTACACCTTC
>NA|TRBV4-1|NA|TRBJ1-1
CASSQGPLMNTEAFF
TGCGCCAGCAGCCAAGGACCGCTGATGAACACTGAAGCTTTCTTT
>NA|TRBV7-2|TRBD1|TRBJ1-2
CASSTRQGPVQDGYTF
TGTGCCAGCAGCACAAGACAGGGGCCCGTTCAAGATGGCTACACCTTC
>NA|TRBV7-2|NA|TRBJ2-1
CASSRFYNEQFF
TGTGCCAGCAGCCGTTTTTACAATGAGCAGTTCTTC
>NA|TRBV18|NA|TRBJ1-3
CASSQGRNTIYF
TGTGCCAGCTCACAGGGCCGAAACACCATATATTTT
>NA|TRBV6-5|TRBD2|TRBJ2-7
CASTGTRGTYEQYF
TGTGCCAGTACCGGGACTAGAGGGACCTACGAGCAGTACTTC
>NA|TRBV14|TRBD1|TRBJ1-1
CASSWDRESEAFF
TGTGCCAGCAGCTGGGACAGGGAAAGTGAAGCTTTCTTT
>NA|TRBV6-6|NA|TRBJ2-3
CASRSVSEGTDTQYF
TGTGCCAGCAGGTCGGTTTCCGAGGGCACAGATACGCAGTATTTT
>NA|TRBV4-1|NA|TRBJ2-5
CASSQDLRIETQYF
TGCGCCAGCAGCCAAGATTTAAGGATCGAGACCCAGTACTTC
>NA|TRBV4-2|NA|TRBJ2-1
CASSQDTGGGTYNEQFF
TGTGCCAGCAGCCAAGATACCGGAGGGGGTACGTACAATGAGCAGTTCTTC
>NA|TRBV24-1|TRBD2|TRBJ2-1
CATSEFASGLKDEQFF
TGTGCCACCAGTGAATTTGCTAGCGGGTTAAAGGATGAGCAGTTCTTC
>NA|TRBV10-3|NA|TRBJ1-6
CAITGDSRSPLHF
TGTGCCATCACAGGGGATTCTCGTTCACCCCTCCACTTT
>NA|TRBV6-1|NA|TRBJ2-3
CASSELGGSSTDTQYF
TGTGCCAGCAGTGAACTGGGGGGCTCAAGCACAGATACGCAGTATTTT
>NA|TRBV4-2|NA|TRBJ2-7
CASSHRGPYEQYF
TGTGCCAGCAGCCACAGGGGCCCCTACGAGCAGTACTTC
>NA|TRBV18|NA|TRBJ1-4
CASSRSGNEKLFF
TGTGCCAGCTCCCGCTCGGGCAATGAAAAACTGTTTTTT
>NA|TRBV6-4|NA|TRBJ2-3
CATSGNQEVDTQYF
TGTGCCACCTCAGGAAATCAAGAGGTGGATACGCAGTATTTT
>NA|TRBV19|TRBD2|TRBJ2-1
CASTPSGSFGNEQFF
TGTGCCAGTACCCCCAGCGGGAGTTTTGGGAATGAGCAGTTCTTC
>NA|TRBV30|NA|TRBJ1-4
CAWSTGPNEKLFF
TGTGCCTGGAGTACAGGGCCTAATGAAAAACTGTTTTTT
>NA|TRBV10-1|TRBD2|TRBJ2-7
CASSESASGGYEQYF
TGCGCCAGCAGTGAGTCTGCGTCGGGAGGATACGAGCAGTACTTC
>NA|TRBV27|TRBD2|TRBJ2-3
CASSLPPGLAGEGIQYF
TGTGCCAGCAGTTTACCACCGGGACTAGCGGGAGAGGGAATCCAGTATTTT
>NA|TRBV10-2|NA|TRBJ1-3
CASSESTPVSGNTIYF
TGCGCCAGCAGTGAGTCGACTCCGGTATCTGGAAACACCATATATTTT
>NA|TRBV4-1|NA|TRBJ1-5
CASSQDVPGAGRRNQPQHF
TGCGCCAGCAGCCAAGACGTTCCGGGGGCAGGCCGAAGGAATCAGCCCCAGCATTTT
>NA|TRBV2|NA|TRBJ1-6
CASSEAGGSNSPLHF
TGTGCCAGCAGTGAAGCAGGGGGATCGAATTCACCCCTCCACTTT
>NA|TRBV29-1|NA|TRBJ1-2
CSVDYPRANYGYTF
TGCAGCGTTGATTATCCCAGAGCTAACTATGGCTACACCTTC
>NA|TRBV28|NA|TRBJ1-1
CASSPRGLNTEAFF
TGTGCCAGCAGTCCCCGGGGCCTGAACACTGAAGCTTTCTTT
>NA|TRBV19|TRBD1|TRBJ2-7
CANDRGSGQYF
TGTGCCAATGACAGGGGGTCGGGGCAGTACTTC
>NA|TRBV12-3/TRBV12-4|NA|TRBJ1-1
CASSLGDNLRAFF
TGTGCCAGCAGTTTAGGGGACAACCTGCGGGCTTTCTTT
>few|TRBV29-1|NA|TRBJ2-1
CSGGDNEQFF
TGCAGCGGGGGAGACAATGAGCAGTTCTTC
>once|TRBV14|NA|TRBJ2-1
CASSQDSAVYNEQFF
TGTGCCAGCAGCCAAGATTCAGCGGTCTACAATGAGCAGTTCTTC
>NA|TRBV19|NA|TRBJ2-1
CASGHHDNEQFF
TGTGCCAGCGGACACCACGACAATGAGCAGTTCTTC
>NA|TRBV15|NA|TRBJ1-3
CATSRGDVGFSGNTIYF
TGTGCCACCAGCCGTGGAGATGTGGGATTCTCCGGAAACACCATATATTTT
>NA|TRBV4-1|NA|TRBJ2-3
CASSQPHGRMSTDTQYF
TGCGCCAGCAGCCAACCACACGGGAGAATGAGCACAGATACGCAGTATTTT
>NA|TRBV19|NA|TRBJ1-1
CASSIAGHPNTEAFF
TGTGCCAGTAGTATAGCGGGACACCCGAACACTGAAGCTTTCTTT
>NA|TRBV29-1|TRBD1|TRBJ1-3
CSVSGTGGSQSGNTIYF
TGCAGCGTTTCCGGGACAGGGGGCTCTCAATCTGGAAACACCATATATTTT
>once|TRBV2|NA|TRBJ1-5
CASSDRRVSNQPQHF
TGTGCCAGCAGTGATAGGAGGGTTAGCAATCAGCCCCAGCATTTT
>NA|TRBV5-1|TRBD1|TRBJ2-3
CASSSDDRVGTDTQYF
TGCGCCAGCAGCTCGGACGACAGGGTGGGCACAGATACGCAGTATTTT
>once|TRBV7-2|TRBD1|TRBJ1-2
CASSTTGTGAFGYTF
TGTGCCAGCAGCACCACCGGGACAGGGGCCTTTGGCTACACCTTC
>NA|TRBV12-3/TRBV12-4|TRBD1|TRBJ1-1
CASSQRDSTEAFF
TGTGCCAGCAGTCAACGGGACAGCACTGAAGCTTTCTTT
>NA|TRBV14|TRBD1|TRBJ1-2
CASSQAGTGSTYGYTF
TGTGCCAGCAGCCAAGCTGGGACAGGGAGCACCTATGGCTACACCTTC